This T cell receptor (beta chain) came from a study of blood T cell repertoires in COVID-19. As for the study in general: Sources were T cells, B-cell-depleted T cells, or PBMCs; the material itself was cDNA or gDNA.

The CDR3 spans 15 residues. The V end lost 2 bases, the J end lost 1 base, and 12 bases lay between the germline ends. Germline-derived CDR1 and CDR2 are SGHNT and YYREEE (reference sequence). As originally analysed: How many nucleated cells were present was estimated from reference gene primer amplification. Some clones are missing from TCRdb's copy, which holds only in-frame ones; the method was immunoSEQ multiplex PCR. V and J calls plus clone size are reproduced from that table; the DNA served to infer D and trimming. The table lists 70,000 to 95,000 clones, around 80% of them singletons. The sequencing sample was made of peripheral blood. This receptor was taken from a human donor in a cohort sampled during active COVID-19. This chain links TRBV5-4 with TRBJ1-1, with unresolved D. CDR3 in amino acids: CASSFGGVSNTEAFF. As DNA, the CDR3 is TGTGCCAGCAGCTTCGGAGGAGTCTCGAACACTGAAGCTTTCTTT.